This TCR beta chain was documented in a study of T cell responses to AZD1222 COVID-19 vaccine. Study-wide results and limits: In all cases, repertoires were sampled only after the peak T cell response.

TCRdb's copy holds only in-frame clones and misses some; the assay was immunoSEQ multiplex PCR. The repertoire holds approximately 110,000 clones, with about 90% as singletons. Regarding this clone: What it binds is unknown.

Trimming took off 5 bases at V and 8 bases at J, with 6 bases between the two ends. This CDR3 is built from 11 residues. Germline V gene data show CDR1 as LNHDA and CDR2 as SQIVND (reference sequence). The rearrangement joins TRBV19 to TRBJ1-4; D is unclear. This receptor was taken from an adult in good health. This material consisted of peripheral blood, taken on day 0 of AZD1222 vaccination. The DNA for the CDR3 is TGTGCCAGTAGTGTAGGCGAAAAACTGTTTTTT. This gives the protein CASSVGEKLFF. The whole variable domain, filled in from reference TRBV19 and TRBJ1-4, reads DGGITQSPKYLFRKEGQNVTLSCEQNLNHDAMYWYRQDPGQGLRLIYYSQIVNDFQKGDIAEGYSVSREKKESFPLTVTSAQKNPTAFYLCASSVGEKLFFGSGTQLSVL.